The 17 T cell receptor beta chains given below trace back to one sample, sequenced in a study of T cells after yellow fever vaccination. TCRdb ran MiXCR on the 5' RACE reads and lists one entry per CDR3 protein. The sample includes 200,000 or so distinct CDR3 sequences, roughly 6.2% seen only once; the top ten take more than 0.85%. Sequenced material: CD4+ T cells sorted from PBMCs, taken on the day of the yellow fever booster vaccination. These receptors all stem from a young man who received the YFV17D yellow fever vaccine.

This clonotype has at least ten counts. This chain connects TRBV5-1 to TRBJ2-7; no firm D call. V lost 0 bases and J 2 bases, leaving 15 bases between the germline ends. Germline-derived CDR1 and CDR2 are SGHRS and YFSETQ. This CDR3 contains 16 residues. CDR3 residues: CASSLAHTAPPYEQYF. The CDR3 nucleotides are TGCGCCAGCAGCTTGGCCCATACAGCCCCTCCCTACGAGCAGTACTTC. The full variable domain, rest sourced from reference TRBV5-1 and TRBJ2-7, is KAGVTQTPRYLIKTRGQQVTLSCSPISGHRSVSWYQQTPGQGLQFLFEYFSETQRNKGNFPGRFSGRQFSNSRSEMNVSTLELGDSALYLCASSLAHTAPPYEQYFGPGTRLTVT.

This clonotype was observed a handful of times. This chain connects TRBV27 to TRBJ2-5; TRBD1 matches 8 bases. This CDR3 contains 14 residues. Germline V gene lookup returns CDR1 MNHEY and CDR2 SMNVEV (reference sequence). After removal of 7 bases from V and 4 bases from J, the junction contained 8 bases not matched to a gene. CDR3 coding DNA: TGTGCCAGCACCACACAGACAGGGGCAGAGACCCAGTACTTC. Translating it yields CASTTQTGAETQYF.

This clonotype turned up a few times. The V call is TRBV7-2, the J call TRBJ2-5; D not resolved. This CDR3 has 13 amino acids. The germline V gene has CDR1 SGHTA and CDR2 FQGNSA. V was pared by 2 bases and J by 5 bases, with 9 bases between. CDR3 residues: CASSLFTRETQYF. In DNA, the CDR3 is TGTGCCAGCAGCTTATTCACAAGGGAGACCCAGTACTTC. The variable domain in full, with the rest retrieved from reference TRBV7-2 and TRBJ2-5, is GAGVSQSPSNKVTEKGKDVELRCDPISGHTALYWYRQSLGQGLEFLIYFQGNSAPDKSGLPSDRFSAERTGGSVSTLTIQRTQQEDSAVYLCASSLFTRETQYFGPGTRLLVL.

A remark on this clonotype: A much larger clone lies a single base off, so this may be a read error. The chain uses TRBV5-1 and TRBJ2-2; D is perhaps TRBD1 (7 bases). CDR1 SGHRS and CDR2 YFSETQ come from the germline V gene. The length of the CDR3 is 15 residues. The CDR3 DNA sequence: TGCGCCAGCAGCGGGGACAGCGTGGGTACCGGGGGGCTGTTTTTT. Its translation is CASSGDSVGTGGLFF.

This clonotype was seen only a few times. CDR3 nucleotide sequence: TGTGCCAGCAGCTCAATTAGCGGGAGAAATTACAATGAGCAGTTCTTC. Its protein product is CASSSISGRNYNEQFF. This chain connects TRBV7-6 to TRBJ2-1, with 9 bases aligning to TRBD2. Germline V gene lookup returns CDR1 SGHVS and CDR2 FNYEAQ. Trimming removed 4 bases from V and 4 bases from J; junction bases left unmatched: 8. The CDR3 runs to 16 residues.

This clonotype was detected only a few times. The chain links TRBV14 to TRBJ2-7, with 11 bases that match TRBD2. The CDR3 sequence is 17 residues long. Germline values: CDR1 SGHDN, CDR2 FVKESK. Trimming took 0 bases from V and 4 from J; bases not matched to a gene: 8. The CDR3, as DNA: TGTGCCAGCAGCCAAGATCCCGCTAGCGGGAGGACATACGAGCAGTACTTC. This gives the protein CASSQDPASGRTYEQYF.

In its sample, this clonotype was seen many times. V is TRBV5-1 and J is TRBJ2-1; 10 nucleotides align to TRBD1. V shed 4 bases and J 3 bases; nucleotides not matched to a gene: 4. The CDR3 contains 15 residues. Looked up from germline, CDR1 is SGHRS and CDR2 is YFSETQ. The chain's CDR3 is CASSEGTGDYNEQFF. CDR3 coding DNA: TGCGCCAGCAGCGAGGGGACAGGGGACTACAATGAGCAGTTCTTC.

In this sample, this clonotype turned up many times. J is TRBJ2-3 and V is TRBV29-1; TRBD2 agrees at 8 bases. There are 14 residues in the CDR3. J lost 5 bases, V lost 3 bases, and 7 bases had no gene match. CDR1 is SQVTM and CDR2 is ANQGSEA in the germline V gene. The CDR3 is CSVDPGSGRDTQYF. The CDR3 nucleotides read TGCAGCGTTGATCCGGGCAGCGGGAGAGATACGCAGTATTTT.

The chain links TRBV20-1 to TRBJ2-7; D not resolved. V lost 3 bases and J 6 bases, leaving 12 bases between the germline ends. CDR3 length: 12 amino acids. CDR1 is DFQATT, CDR2 SNEGSKA, per germline (reference sequence). The CDR3 protein is CSARGQVFEQYF. In DNA, the CDR3 is TGCAGTGCTAGGGGCCAGGTCTTCGAGCAGTACTTC.

J is TRBJ1-5 and V is TRBV7-8; TRBD1 matches 7 bases. J lost 6 bases, V lost 6 bases, and 8 bases had no gene match. There are 14 residues in the CDR3. Germline V gives CDR1 SGHVS, CDR2 FQNEAQ. The CDR3 spells CASRPDRETQPQHF. For the CDR3, the DNA is TGTGCCAGCAGACCTGACAGGGAGACTCAGCCCCAGCATTTT.

This clonotype was picked up many times. The V gene is TRBV5-1, the J gene TRBJ1-1; possibly TRBD1 for D (5 bases). V was shortened by 3 bases and J by 2 bases, with 11 bases between the two germline ends. The CDR3 has 14 residues. Germline V gene lookup returns CDR1 SGHRS and CDR2 YFSETQ. CDR3 sequence: CASSWGTDNTEAFF. The CDR3 region has the DNA TGCGCCAGCAGCTGGGGGACCGATAACACTGAAGCTTTCTTT.

This clonotype was observed at least ten times. This sequence joins TRBV21-1 and TRBJ2-3. TRBV21-1 is annotated as a pseudogene. The length of the CDR3 is 13 residues. Here the CDR3 DNA reads TGTGCCAGCAACCAGTGGGGTGGGGATACGCAGTATTTT. Translation gives CASNQWGGDTQYF.

This clonotype has at least ten counts. The CDR3 DNA follows: TGTGCCAGCTCAATTAATGAGGCGGGAGCCTCGGAGCAGTACTTC. Amino acid sequence: CASSINEAGASEQYF. This chain uses TRBV18 with TRBJ2-7, with 7 positions matching TRBD2. Losses at the gene ends were 5 bases for V and 7 bases for J; bases not matched to a gene: 14. This CDR3 has 15 amino acids. Germline CDR1 is KGHSH and CDR2 is LQKENI. The whole variable domain, remainder taken from reference TRBV18 and TRBJ2-7, is NAGVMQNPRHLVRRRGQEARLRCSPMKGHSHVYWYRQLPEEGLKFMVYLQKENIIDESGMPKERFSAEFPKEGPSILRIQQVVRGDSAAYFCASSINEAGASEQYFGPGTRLTVT.

The chain uses TRBV6-5 and TRBJ1-5; weak D call: TRBD1 (5 bases). V was clipped by 3 bases and J by 3 bases, with 9 bases between them. Germline values: CDR1 MNHEY, CDR2 SVGAGI. This CDR3 spans 14 amino acids. This chain's CDR3 is CASSYAGPNQPQHF. CDR3 bases: TGTGCCAGCAGTTATGCAGGGCCCAATCAGCCCCAGCATTTT.

This clonotype appeared many times. This chain links TRBV6-5 with TRBJ2-5, with D unresolved. This CDR3 has 14 residues. CDR1 and CDR2 from the germline V gene are MNHEY and SVGAGI. Trimming stripped 5 bases from V and 2 bases from J, with 12 bases between. In nucleotides, the CDR3 is TGTGCCAGCAGTCTGAGCCTGGGGCAAGAGACCCAGTACTTC. Protein sequence: CASSLSLGQETQYF.

This clonotype was picked up many times. V is TRBV3-1 and J is TRBJ2-6; D remains ambiguous. Deletions cut 1 base from V and 2 bases from J, with 6 bases between. The CDR3 is 15 residues long. Germline V gene sequence: CDR1 LGHDT, CDR2 YNNKEL (reference sequence). CDR3 protein: CASSQVLTGANVLTF. The CDR3 region has the DNA TGTGCCAGCAGCCAAGTCCTCACTGGGGCCAACGTCCTGACTTTC.

This clonotype was seen many times. The chain has TRBV5-6 and TRBJ2-7; D gene ambiguous. Germline V gene data show CDR1 as SGHDT and CDR2 as YYEEEE. Trimming took off 4 bases at V and 3 bases at J, with 14 bases between the two ends. This CDR3 is built from 14 residues. The CDR3 loop is CASSATPTRYEQYF. Written as DNA, the CDR3 is TGTGCCAGCAGCGCAACACCCACCCGCTACGAGCAGTACTTC.